The 19 T cell receptor beta chains listed next were all sequenced from one sample in a study of blood T cells in healthy people across ages. PCR was performed a second time for about 6 to 12 cycles using a sample-barcoded 5' primer and a J-beta primer mix. MiXCR, run by TCRdb on the 5' RACE reads, gives a single entry per CDR3 protein. The profile shows 710,000 or so distinct CDR3 sequences, 22% of them singletons. Sequencing was done on a sample of blood. The receptors come from a man between 65 and 85 years old in good health.

The chain recombines TRBV3-1 with TRBJ1-3; possibly TRBD1 for D (5 bases). The CDR3 totals 17 residues. Trimming took off 2 bases at V and 4 bases at J, with 18 bases between the two ends. Per germline, CDR1 LGHDT and CDR2 YNNKEL (reference sequence). The CDR3 sequence: CASSQFGDSYWGNTIYF. The CDR3, as DNA: TGTGCCAGCAGCCAATTTGGGGACTCTTACTGGGGAAACACCATATATTTT. Using reference TRBV3-1 and TRBJ1-3 for the parts outside the CDR3, the full variable domain is DTAVSQTPKYLVTQMGNDKSIKCEQNLGHDTMYWYKQDSKKFLKIMFSYNNKELIINETVPNRFSPKSPDKAHLNLHINSLELGDSAVYFCASSQFGDSYWGNTIYFGEGSWLTVV.

This clonotype was found a few times. Germline is not matched at one junction end, which may reflect a read error. The chain couples TRBV12-3 or TRBV12-4 to TRBJ2-4, with D possibly TRBD1 on 6 matching bases. The CDR3 runs 13 residues. The CDR3 protein is CARRQNRATIQYF. The DNA for the CDR3 is TGTGCCCGCAGACAAAACAGGGCAACCATTCAGTACTTC.

This clonotype came up a few times. A junction end diverges from the germline sequence, so it may reflect a read error. This sequence joins TRBV7-8 and TRBJ1-4, with D possibly TRBD1 on 5 matching bases. Germline CDR1 reads SGHVS; CDR2 reads FQNEAQ. This CDR3 is 15 amino acids long. The CDR3 is CASSFDSTTNEELFF. CDR3 nucleotides: TGTGCCAGCAGCTTCGACAGTACAACTAATGAAGAACTGTTTTTT.

This clonotype was observed once. The genes are TRBV11-2 and TRBJ1-6, with a weak D call TRBD1 (6 bases). Per the germline V gene, CDR1 is SGHAT and CDR2 is FQNNGV. Trimming left V 1 base short and J 10 bases short, with 11 bases between. The CDR3 loop spans 14 amino acids. This CDR3 is CASSLALQGSPLHF. In DNA, the CDR3 is TGTGCCAGCAGCTTAGCCTTACAGGGATCACCCCTCCACTTT. Using reference TRBV11-2 and TRBJ1-6 for the parts outside the CDR3, the full variable domain is EAGVAQSPRYKIIEKRQSVAFWCNPISGHATLYWYQQILGQGPKLLIQFQNNGVVDDSQLPKDRFSAERLKGVDSTLKIQPAKLEDSAVYLCASSLALQGSPLHFGNGTRLTVT.

The rearrangement joins TRBV19 to TRBJ1-1; unclear D gene. This CDR3 has 14 amino acids. Germline loops: CDR1 LNHDA, CDR2 SQIVND (reference sequence). Trimming cost V 6 bases and J 3 bases, with 14 bases left between them. The CDR3 region has the DNA TGTGCCAGTAGAAATCCGGGCGCTTACACTGAAGCTTTCTTT. Its translation is CASRNPGAYTEAFF.

This clonotype was observed many times. The rearrangement uses TRBV4-1 and TRBJ1-1, with D uncertain. V was pared by 0 bases and J by 5 bases, with 16 bases between. This CDR3 spans 16 amino acids. In germline, CDR1 is MGHRA, CDR2 YSYEKL. The CDR3 loop reads CASSQEGRGRGTEAFF. The CDR3 coding sequence is TGCGCCAGCAGCCAAGAAGGGAGAGGCCGAGGAACTGAAGCTTTCTTT.

This clonotype was seen repeatedly, ten times or more. The gene calls are TRBV29-1 and TRBJ2-3, with D unclear. This CDR3 spans 11 amino acids. Germline CDR1 SQVTM, CDR2 ANQGSEA. Trimming removed 7 bases from V and 5 bases from J, with 10 bases in between. CDR3 loop: CSARWGDTQYF. In DNA, the CDR3 is TGCAGCGCCCGCTGGGGAGATACGCAGTATTTT.

Comment on this clonotype: One end of the junction is discordant with germline, which a read error may explain. The chain uses TRBV5-1 and TRBJ2-3; tentatively, D is TRBD1 or TRBD2 (6 bases each). Germline lookup yields CDR1 SGHRS and CDR2 YFSETQ. The length of the CDR3 is 16 residues. This CDR3 is CASSLDGGPVTDTQNF. The CDR3 region has the DNA TGCGCCAGCAGCTTGGATGGGGGGCCAGTCACAGATACGCAGAATTTT.

In its sample, this clonotype was seen a few times. The chain employs TRBV7-2 and TRBJ2-4; D ambiguous. The ends were cut back, 1 base at V and 0 bases at J, with 7 bases in the middle. This CDR3 has 15 amino acids. Per germline, CDR1 SGHTA and CDR2 FQGNSA. DNA for the CDR3: TGTGCCAGCAGCTTAGACGGAGAAGCCAAAAACATTCAGTACTTC. This translates into CASSLDGEAKNIQYF.

This clonotype has a count of ten or more. The CDR3 loop is CSARKPGGSLTYGYTF. Written as DNA, the CDR3 is TGCAGTGCTCGAAAACCCGGAGGGTCCCTAACCTATGGCTACACCTTC. The chain has TRBV20-1 and TRBJ1-2; unclear D gene. This CDR3 is built from 16 residues. The germline V and J ends were trimmed by 5 bases and 4 bases, with 23 bases remaining between them. Germline assignment: CDR1 DFQATT and CDR2 SNEGSKA (reference sequence).

This clonotype was found a few times. The rearrangement joins TRBV20-1 to TRBJ2-3, with D hard to call. CDR3 length: 13 amino acids. Germline CDR1 DFQATT, CDR2 SNEGSKA (reference sequence). The CDR3 DNA follows: TGCAGCTGGGTTAGTCCCTTCACAGATACGCAGTATTTT. It yields the protein CSWVSPFTDTQYF.

This clonotype came up a few times. The V gene is TRBV5-4, the J gene TRBJ1-4; 7 nucleotides match TRBD1. The V segment lost 0 bases and the J segment 8 bases; nucleotides outside the gene matches: 10. Germline values: CDR1 SGHNT, CDR2 YYREEE (reference sequence). This CDR3 comprises 16 residues. The CDR3 protein is CASSLGSNRGREKLFF. The CDR3 DNA is TGTGCCAGCAGCTTGGGGTCCAACAGGGGTAGGGAAAAACTGTTTTTT. Full variable domain (rest looked up from reference TRBV5-4 and TRBJ1-4): ETGVTQSPTHLIKTRGQQVTLRCSSQSGHNTVSWYQQALGQGPQFIFQYYREEENGRGNFPPRFSGLQFPNYSSELNVNALELDDSALYLCASSLGSNRGREKLFFGSGTQLSVL.

Many counts were recorded for this clonotype. J is TRBJ1-6 and V is TRBV27, with a possible D match to TRBD1 (5 bases). The CDR3 has 14 residues. The germline V gene encodes CDR1 MNHEY and CDR2 SMNVEV (reference sequence). With 5 bases removed from V and 10 bases from J, the gap between germline ends came to 15 bases. The CDR3, as DNA: TGTGCCAGCAGTCTTGGACAACAAGTCTCACCCCTCCACTTT. Amino acid sequence: CASSLGQQVSPLHF.

This chain joins TRBV5-6 and TRBJ1-4; D possibly corresponds to TRBD1 (5 bases). CDR1 and CDR2 from the germline V gene are SGHDT and YYEEEE. V dropped 0 bases and J dropped 7 bases, with 13 bases sitting between them. The CDR3 has 15 residues. CDR3 region: CASSLGGNGGEKLFF. DNA of the CDR3: TGTGCCAGCAGCTTGGGGGGGAATGGAGGTGAAAAACTGTTTTTT.

The chain couples TRBV28 to TRBJ2-5; 11 bases match TRBD2. The CDR3 has 16 residues. Germline V lookup: CDR1 MDHEN, CDR2 SYDVKM. V shed 6 bases and J 2 bases; nucleotides not matched to a gene: 8. This CDR3 reads CASRTLLAGEQETQYF. The CDR3 nucleotides read TGTGCCAGCAGGACTCTACTAGCGGGGGAACAAGAGACCCAGTACTTC.

The chain recombines TRBV7-9 with TRBJ1-1; D is unclear. There are 11 residues in the CDR3. Germline assignment: CDR1 SEHNR and CDR2 FQNEAQ (reference sequence). V was clipped by 1 base and J by 6 bases, with 3 bases between them. This CDR3 reads CASSLVPEAFF. As DNA, the CDR3 is TGTGCCAGCAGCTTAGTCCCTGAAGCTTTCTTT.

J is TRBJ1-1 and V is TRBV29-1, with 8 bases lining up with TRBD1. V lost 4 bases and J lost 5; bases outside the gene matches: 3. Germline loops: CDR1 SQVTM, CDR2 ANQGSEA. The CDR3 is made up of 12 amino acids. The CDR3 spells CSVARQGTEAFF. CDR3 sequence (DNA): TGCAGCGTTGCAAGACAGGGGACTGAAGCTTTCTTT.

CDR3 bases: TGCGCCAGCAGGCCGGGACAACTAACGGAGACCCAGTACTTC. Protein sequence: CASRPGQLTETQYF. J is TRBJ2-5 and V is TRBV5-1, with D perhaps matching TRBD1 (6 bases). This CDR3 region has 14 residues. Trimming stripped 5 bases from V and 5 bases from J, with 16 bases between. From germline, CDR1 is SGHRS and CDR2 YFSETQ.

This clonotype was counted once. The conserved closing phenylalanine or tryptophan is absent in this CDR3, likely reflecting a read error. The V gene is TRBV25-1, the J gene TRBJ1-3; maybe TRBD1 (6 bases). Germline V CDR1 and CDR2: MGHDK, SYGVNS. V was cut by 1 base and J by 3 bases, with 10 bases left in between. This CDR3 region has 15 residues. Written as DNA, the CDR3 is TGTGCCAGCAGTGAATTGGGGGGCTTTGGAAACACCATATATCTT. It is translated as CASSELGGFGNTIYL.